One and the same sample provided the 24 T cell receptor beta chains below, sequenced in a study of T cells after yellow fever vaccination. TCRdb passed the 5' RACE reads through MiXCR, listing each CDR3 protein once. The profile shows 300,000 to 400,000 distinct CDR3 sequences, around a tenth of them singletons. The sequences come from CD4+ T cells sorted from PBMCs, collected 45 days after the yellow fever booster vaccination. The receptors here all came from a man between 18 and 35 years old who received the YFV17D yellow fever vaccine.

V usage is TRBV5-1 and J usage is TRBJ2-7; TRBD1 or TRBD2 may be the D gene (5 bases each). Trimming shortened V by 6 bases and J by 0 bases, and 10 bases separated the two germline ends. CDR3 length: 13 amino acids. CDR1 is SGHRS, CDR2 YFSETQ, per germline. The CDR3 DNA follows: TGCGCCAGCACACGGGACGGCTCCTACGAGCAGTACTTC. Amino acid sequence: CASTRDGSYEQYF.

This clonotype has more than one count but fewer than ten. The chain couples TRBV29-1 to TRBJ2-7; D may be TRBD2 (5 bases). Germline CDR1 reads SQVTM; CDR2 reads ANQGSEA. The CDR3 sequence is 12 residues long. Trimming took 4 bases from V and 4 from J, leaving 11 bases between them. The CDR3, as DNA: TGCAGCGTTGCCGGGCAGCGGTACGAGCAGTACTTC. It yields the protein CSVAGQRYEQYF.

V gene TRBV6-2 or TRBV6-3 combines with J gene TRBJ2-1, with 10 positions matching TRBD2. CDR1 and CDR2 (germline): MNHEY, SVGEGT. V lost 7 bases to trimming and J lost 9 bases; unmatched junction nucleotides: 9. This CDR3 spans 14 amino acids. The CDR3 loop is CASTPSGGAGEQFF. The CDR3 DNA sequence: TGTGCCAGCACCCCCAGCGGGGGGGCCGGTGAGCAGTTCTTC.

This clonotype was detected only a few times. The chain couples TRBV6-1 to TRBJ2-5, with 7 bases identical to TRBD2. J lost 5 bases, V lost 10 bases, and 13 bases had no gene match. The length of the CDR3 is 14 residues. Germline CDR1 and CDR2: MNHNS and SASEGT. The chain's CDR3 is CAIRRDYIMETQYF. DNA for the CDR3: TGTGCCATCCGCCGGGACTATATTATGGAGACCCAGTACTTC.

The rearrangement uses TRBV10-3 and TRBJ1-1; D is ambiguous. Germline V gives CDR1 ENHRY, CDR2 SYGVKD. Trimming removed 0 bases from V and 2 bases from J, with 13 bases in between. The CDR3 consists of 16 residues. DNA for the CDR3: TGTGCCATCAGTGAGTCATCGCGGACTGGCAACACTGAAGCTTTCTTT. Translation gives CAISESSRTGNTEAFF.

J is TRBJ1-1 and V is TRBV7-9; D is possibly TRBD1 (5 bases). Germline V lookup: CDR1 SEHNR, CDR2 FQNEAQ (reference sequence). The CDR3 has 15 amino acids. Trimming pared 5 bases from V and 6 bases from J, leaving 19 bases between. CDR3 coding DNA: TGTGCCAGCAGCACGCGGACGGGAACGGGGGCTGAAGCTTTCTTT. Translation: CASSTRTGTGAEAFF.

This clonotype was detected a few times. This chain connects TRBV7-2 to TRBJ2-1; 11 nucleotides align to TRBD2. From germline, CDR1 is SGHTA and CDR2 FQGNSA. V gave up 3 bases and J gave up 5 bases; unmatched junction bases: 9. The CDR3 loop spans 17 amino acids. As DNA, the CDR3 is TGTGCCAGCAGCTTTTCAATTAGCGGGGGGGAGAACAATGAGCAGTTCTTC. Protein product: CASSFSISGGENNEQFF.

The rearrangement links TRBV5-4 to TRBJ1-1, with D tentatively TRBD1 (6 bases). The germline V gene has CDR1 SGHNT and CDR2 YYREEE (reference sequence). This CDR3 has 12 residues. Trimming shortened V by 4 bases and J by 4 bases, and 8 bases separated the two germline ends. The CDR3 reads CASSGQTTEAFF. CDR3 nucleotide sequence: TGTGCCAGCAGCGGACAGACCACTGAAGCTTTCTTT.

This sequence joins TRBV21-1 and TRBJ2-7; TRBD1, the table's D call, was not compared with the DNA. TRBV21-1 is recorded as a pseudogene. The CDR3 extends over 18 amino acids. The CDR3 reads CASSKAPRFGDQDYEQYF. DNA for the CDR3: TGTGCCAGCAGCAAAGCGCCTCGCTTCGGGGATCAGGACTACGAGCAGTACTTC.

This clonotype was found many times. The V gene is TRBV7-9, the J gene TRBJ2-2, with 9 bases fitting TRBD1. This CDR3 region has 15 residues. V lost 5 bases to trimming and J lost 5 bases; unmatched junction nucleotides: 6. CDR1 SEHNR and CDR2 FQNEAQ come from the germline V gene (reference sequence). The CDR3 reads CASSETGTGTGELFF. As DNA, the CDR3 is TGTGCCAGCAGCGAGACCGGGACAGGGACCGGGGAGCTGTTTTTT.

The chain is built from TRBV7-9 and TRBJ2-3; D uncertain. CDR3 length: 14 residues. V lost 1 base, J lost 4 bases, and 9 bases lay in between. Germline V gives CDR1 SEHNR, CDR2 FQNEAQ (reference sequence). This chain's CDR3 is CASSLEGRSDTQYF. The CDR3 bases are TGTGCCAGCAGCTTAGAAGGGCGATCAGATACGCAGTATTTT.

CDR3 sequence: CASSIAQVNTEAFF. The CDR3 coding sequence is TGTGCCAGTAGTATAGCCCAGGTGAACACTGAAGCTTTCTTT. This chain uses TRBV19 with TRBJ1-1; no clear D gene. Germline V lookup: CDR1 LNHDA, CDR2 SQIVND (reference sequence). V lost 1 base and J lost 0, with 6 bases in between. The CDR3 sequence is 14 residues long.

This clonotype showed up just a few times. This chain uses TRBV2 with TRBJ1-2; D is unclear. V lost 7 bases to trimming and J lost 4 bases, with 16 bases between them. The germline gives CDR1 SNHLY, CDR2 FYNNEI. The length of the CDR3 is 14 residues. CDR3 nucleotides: TGTGCCAGCAATATCGGGCAGAACCTCTATGGCTACACCTTC. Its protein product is CASNIGQNLYGYTF.

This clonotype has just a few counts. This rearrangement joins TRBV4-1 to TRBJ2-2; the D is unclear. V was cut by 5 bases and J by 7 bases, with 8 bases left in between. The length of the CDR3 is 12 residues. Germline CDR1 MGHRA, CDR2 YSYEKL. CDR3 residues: CASSEGYGELFF. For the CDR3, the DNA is TGCGCCAGCAGCGAAGGATACGGGGAGCTGTTTTTT.

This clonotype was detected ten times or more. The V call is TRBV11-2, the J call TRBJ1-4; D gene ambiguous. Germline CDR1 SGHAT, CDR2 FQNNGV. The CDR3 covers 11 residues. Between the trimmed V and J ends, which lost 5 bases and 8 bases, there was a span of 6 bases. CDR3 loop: CASSHGEKLFF. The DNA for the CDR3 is TGTGCCAGCAGCCACGGCGAAAAACTGTTTTTT.

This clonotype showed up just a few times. The CDR3 sequence: CASTPDSFTDTQYF. For the CDR3, the DNA is TGTGCCAGCACCCCGGACAGTTTCACAGATACGCAGTATTTT. The J gene is TRBJ2-3, the V gene TRBV9, with a tentative D call TRBD1 (6 bases). From germline, CDR1 is SGDLS and CDR2 YYNGEE. The length of the CDR3 is 14 residues. V lost 6 bases to trimming and J lost 2 bases, with 13 bases between them. The full variable domain, with the rest looked up from reference TRBV9 and TRBJ2-3, is DSGVTQTPKHLITATGQRVTLRCSPRSGDLSVYWYQQSLDQGLQFLIQYYNGEERAKGNILERFSAQQFPDLHSELNLSSLELGDSALYFCASTPDSFTDTQYFGPGTRLTVL.

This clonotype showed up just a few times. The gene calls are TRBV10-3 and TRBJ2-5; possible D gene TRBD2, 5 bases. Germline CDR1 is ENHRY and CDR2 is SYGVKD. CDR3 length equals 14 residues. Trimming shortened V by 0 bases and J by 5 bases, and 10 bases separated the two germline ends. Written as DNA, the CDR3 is TGTGCCATCAGTGAGTCACCGGGCGGGGAGACCCAGTACTTC. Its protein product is CAISESPGGETQYF.

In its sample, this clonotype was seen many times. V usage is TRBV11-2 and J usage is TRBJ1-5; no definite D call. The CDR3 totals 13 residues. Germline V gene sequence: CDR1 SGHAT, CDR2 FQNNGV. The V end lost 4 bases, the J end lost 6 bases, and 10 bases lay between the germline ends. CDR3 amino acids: CASSSDGFQPQHF. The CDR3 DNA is TGTGCCAGCAGCTCCGACGGGTTTCAGCCCCAGCATTTT.

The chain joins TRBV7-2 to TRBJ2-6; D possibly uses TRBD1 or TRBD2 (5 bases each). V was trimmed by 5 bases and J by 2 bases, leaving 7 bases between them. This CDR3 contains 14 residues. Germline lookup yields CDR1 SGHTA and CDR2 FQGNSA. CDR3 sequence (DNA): TGTGCCAGCAGCCCGGGGCCTGGGGCCAACGTCCTGACTTTC. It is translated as CASSPGPGANVLTF.

In DNA form, the CDR3 reads TGTGCCAGCAGTCCCGCCCCGGACAGGTTGAACACTGAAGCTTTCTTT. Encoded protein: CASSPAPDRLNTEAFF. The genes are TRBV6-2 or TRBV6-3 and TRBJ1-1; 7 bases line up with TRBD1. V was pared by 5 bases and J by 0 bases, with 9 bases of the junction left unmatched. There are 16 residues in the CDR3. Germline loops: CDR1 MNHEY, CDR2 SVGEGT.

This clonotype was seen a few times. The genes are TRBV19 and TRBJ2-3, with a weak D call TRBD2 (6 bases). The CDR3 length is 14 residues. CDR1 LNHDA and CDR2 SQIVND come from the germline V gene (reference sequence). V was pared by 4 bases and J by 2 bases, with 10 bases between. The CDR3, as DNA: TGTGCCAGTAGTAGGGACTTTAACACAGATACGCAGTATTTT. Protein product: CASSRDFNTDTQYF.

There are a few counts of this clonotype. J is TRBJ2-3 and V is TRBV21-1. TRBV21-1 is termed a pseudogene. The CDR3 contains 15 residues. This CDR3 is CASETDLATTDTQYF. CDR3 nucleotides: TGTGCCAGTGAAACAGACCTAGCTACAACAGATACGCAGTATTTT.

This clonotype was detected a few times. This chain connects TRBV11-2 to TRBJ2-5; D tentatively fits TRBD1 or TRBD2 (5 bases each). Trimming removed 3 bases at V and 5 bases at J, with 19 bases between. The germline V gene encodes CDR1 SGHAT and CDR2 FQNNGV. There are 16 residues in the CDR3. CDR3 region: CASSFQGVGLYETQYF. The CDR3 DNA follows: TGTGCCAGCAGCTTCCAGGGAGTAGGGCTGTATGAGACCCAGTACTTC.

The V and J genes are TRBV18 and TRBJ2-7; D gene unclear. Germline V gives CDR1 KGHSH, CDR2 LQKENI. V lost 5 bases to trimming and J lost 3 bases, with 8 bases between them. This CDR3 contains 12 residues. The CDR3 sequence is CASSTSGYEQYF. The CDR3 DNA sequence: TGTGCCAGCTCAACCTCAGGCTACGAGCAGTACTTC.